A selection of T cell receptor beta chains follows, all from one sample in a study of cytomegalovirus exposure and HLA in healthy donors. Generated by immunoSEQ multiplex PCR, the TCRdb table keeps only in-frame clones and is missing some. In the table there are about 190,000 clones, 75% to 85% of which are singletons. The sample consisted of PBMCs. The receptors shown here come from a woman aged 18 to 35 in good health and CMV-seronegative. The CDR3 runs from the conserved cysteine through the conserved F or W. A D gene is named only where the DNA matches it firmly. Expanded clones are given a class, and other clones once, few, many or no size at all.

TGTGCCAGCAGTTCCCCTACCGCGCCTGGAGCTTTCTTT CASSSPTAPGAFF . TRBJ1-1 . TRBV27
TGTGCCAGCAGCTTGGACAGATCGAATGGCTACACCTTC CASSLDRSNGYTF once TRBJ1-2 . TRBV5-4
TGCGCCAGCAGCTTGCCTAGCGGGGCGGCAGATACGCAGTATTTT CASSLPSGAADTQYF . TRBJ2-3 TRBD2 TRBV5-1
TGTGCCAGCAGCGGAGGGAGCACAGATACGCAGTATTTT CASSGGSTDTQYF . TRBJ2-3 . TRBV6-1
TGTGCCAGCAGGGGACAGGGGGACACTGAAGCTTTCTTT CASRGQGDTEAFF . TRBJ1-1 TRBD1 TRBV5-4
TGTGCCAGTAGTATGACAGGGGATGAGCAGTTCTTC CASSMTGDEQFF . TRBJ2-1 TRBD1 TRBV19
TGTGCCAGCAGTGAAGCTCTACCGGCAGGCAATGAGCAGTTCTTC CASSEALPAGNEQFF . TRBJ2-1 . TRBV6-1
TGTGCCAGCAGTAACCCCGACAGGGAAGAGACCCAGTACTTC CASSNPDREETQYF . TRBJ2-5 TRBD1 TRBV27
TGTTCCAGCAGCTTAATGATGGCGCCCCAGCATTTT CSSSLMMAPQHF . TRBJ1-5 . TRBV7-9
TGTGCCAGTAGTAGGCACGGGATAAACACTGAAGCTTTCTTT CASSRHGINTEAFF . TRBJ1-1 . TRBV19
TGTGCCAGCAGACCCGGGGGGGTCGGCAATCAGCCCCAGCATTTT CASRPGGVGNQPQHF . TRBJ1-5 . TRBV28
TGTGCCAGCTGGACAGGGCAGGGAAGCAATCAGCCCCAGCATTTT CASWTGQGSNQPQHF . TRBJ1-5 TRBD1 TRBV6-1
TGTGCCAGCAGCCAAGGTTTCCAGCGGGGGGGCGGCGGCACAGATACGCAGTATTTT CASSQGFQRGGGGTDTQYF few TRBJ2-3 TRBD2 TRBV4-2
TGTGCCACCTACTTGGACAGGGGGCCGATCTCTTACAATGAGCAGTTCTTC CATYLDRGPISYNEQFF . TRBJ2-1 . TRBV21-1
TGTGCCAGCAGCTTAGGGGGGGATAATCAGCCCCAGCATTTT CASSLGGDNQPQHF few TRBJ1-5 . TRBV7-9
TGTGCCTGGAGTCGGCTAGCGGGAGGAAACAATGAGCAGTTCTTC CAWSRLAGGNNEQFF . TRBJ2-1 TRBD2 TRBV30
TGTGCCACCAGCAGAGTTGGAGTTAACTATGGCTACACCTTC CATSRVGVNYGYTF . TRBJ1-2 . TRBV15
TGTGCCAGCAGTTTACTCGCGGGGATTCAAGAGACCCAGTACTTC CASSLLAGIQETQYF once TRBJ2-5 . TRBV28
TGTGCCAGCAGCACCGGGACTAGCTTAGTGTACGAGCAGTACTTC CASSTGTSLVYEQYF . TRBJ2-7 TRBD2 TRBV11-2
TGTGCCTCGGGTGGGACTGAAGCTTTCTTT CASGGTEAFF . TRBJ1-1 . TRBV30
TGTGCCAGCAGTGAATACCCAGCGCCCACCTACGAGCAGTACTTC CASSEYPAPTYEQYF . TRBJ2-7 . TRBV25-1
TGTGCCAGCAGCTTATTAGCGGGAGGCACAGATACGCAGTATTTT CASSLLAGGTDTQYF . TRBJ2-3 TRBD2 TRBV7-3
TGTGCCAGTAGTATATGGGGGGGACGCACAGATACGCAGTATTTT CASSIWGGRTDTQYF . TRBJ2-3 TRBD2 TRBV19
TGTGCCAGCAGGGGACAGTTGAACACTGAAGCTTTCTTT CASRGQLNTEAFF . TRBJ1-1 TRBD1 TRBV2
TGTGCCAGCAGCTTGGTTGTTGAGACAGATACGCAGTATTTT CASSLVVETDTQYF . TRBJ2-3 . TRBV5-6
TGTGCCAGCTCACCAGTTGGGACTGAACCCTACGAGCAGTACTTC CASSPVGTEPYEQYF . TRBJ2-7 . TRBV18
TGTGCCAGTCGACTTGTAAATGAGCAGTTCTTC CASRLVNEQFF . TRBJ2-1 . TRBV6-5
TGTGCCAGCAGCCTTACCACGACAGGGAAAGCTTTCTTT CASSLTTTGKAFF . TRBJ1-1 TRBD1 TRBV6-5
TGTGCCAGTAGTTCTACAGGGGGCTTTAGCAATCAGCCCCAGCATTTT CASSSTGGFSNQPQHF . TRBJ1-5 TRBD1 TRBV19
TGTGCCAGCAGCGTACGACAGGTGGGGACTGAAGCTTTCTTT CASSVRQVGTEAFF . TRBJ1-1 . TRBV7-8
TGTGCCTGGAGTGTCTCTAGCGGGAGAAGGGAGACCCAGTACTTC CAWSVSSGRRETQYF . TRBJ2-5 TRBD2 TRBV30
TGTGCCAGCAAGCGAGGACTTGAAGGAGATACGCAGTATTTT CASKRGLEGDTQYF . TRBJ2-3 . TRBV6-5
TGTGCCAGCAGTAGACTTTACAATGAGCAGTTCTTC CASSRLYNEQFF . TRBJ2-1 . TRBV7-9
TGTGCTAGTGGCCTGGGACTAGCGGGAGGGTTGGCAGATACGCAGTATTTT CASGLGLAGGLADTQYF . TRBJ2-3 TRBD2 TRBV12-5
TGTGCCAGCACGACAGGTGCCGGGAACATTCAGTACTTC CASTTGAGNIQYF . TRBJ2-4 . TRBV2
TGTGCCAGCAGCCCCGGGACTAACTCCTACGAGCAGTACTTC CASSPGTNSYEQYF . TRBJ2-7 TRBD2 TRBV11-2
TGTGCCAGCAGTTACGACAGGGGTTTAGGAGGTTACGAGCAGTACTTC CASSYDRGLGGYEQYF . TRBJ2-7 TRBD1 TRBV6-5
TGTGCCAGCAGCTTATTTTATGGGGACAGGGCTAACGAGCAGTACTTC CASSLFYGDRANEQYF . TRBJ2-7 TRBD1 TRBV7-9
TGTTCCAGCAGCGCCCTTGAGGCTTTCTTT CSSSALEAFF . TRBJ1-1 . TRBV7-9
TGTGCCAGCTCACCACCGGGGGCCGGGGGGGAATATGGCTACACCTTC CASSPPGAGGEYGYTF . TRBJ1-2 . TRBV18
TGCGCCAGCAGCCCGGGACAGGGTGATCAGCCCCAGCATTTT CASSPGQGDQPQHF . TRBJ1-5 TRBD1 TRBV5-1
TGTGCCAGCAGCTTAGCGGAGCTTTCGGGGAATGAGCAGTTCTTC CASSLAELSGNEQFF . TRBJ2-1 . TRBV7-8
TGTGCCAGCAGTGAACGTATGCGGACTAGTCTAAATGAGCAGTTCTTC CASSERMRTSLNEQFF . TRBJ2-1 TRBD2 TRBV2
TGTGCCAGCAGTCTAAGAGGTCCGGGACAGGGCTATGGCTACACCTTC CASSLRGPGQGYGYTF . TRBJ1-2 TRBD1 TRBV28
TGTGCCTGGAGTGTCGGTGGGAGCAGGGAGACCCAGTACTTC CAWSVGGSRETQYF . TRBJ2-5 . TRBV30
TGTGCCAGCAGCTTGGGGACGGGGGAATTCTACGAGCAGTACTTC CASSLGTGEFYEQYF . TRBJ2-7 . TRBV7-8
TGTGCCAGCAGCTTAGCTGTAACGGGCAATGAGCAGTTCTTC CASSLAVTGNEQFF . TRBJ2-1 . TRBV7-2
TGTGCCAGTAGTTCAGGGTTGAACACTGAAGCTTTCTTT CASSSGLNTEAFF . TRBJ1-1 . TRBV19
TGTGCCAGCAGCTTAGGCCTCAGCCTAACAGGCGGTTGGGAGCAGTACTTC CASSLGLSLTGGWEQYF . TRBJ2-7 . TRBV13
TGTGCCAGCAGCACCCGGACAGGGGAGGGCAATGAGCAGTTCTTC CASSTRTGEGNEQFF . TRBJ2-1 TRBD1 TRBV9
TGCGCCAGCAGCAAAAGCACAGGGACCTACTCCTACAATGAGCAGTTCTTC CASSKSTGTYSYNEQFF . TRBJ2-1 . TRBV5-1
TGTGCCAGTAGTATAGACGGGGTAATGGACACCGGGGAGCTGTTTTTT CASSIDGVMDTGELFF . TRBJ2-2 . TRBV19
TGTGCCTGGAGTCCACCCGGGACTAGCCAGTTCTTC CAWSPPGTSQFF once TRBJ2-1 TRBD2 TRBV30
TGTGCTAGTGGTTTGGCTAGCGGGGGGACTAATTACACAGATACGCAGTATTTT CASGLASGGTNYTDTQYF once TRBJ2-3 TRBD2 TRBV12-5